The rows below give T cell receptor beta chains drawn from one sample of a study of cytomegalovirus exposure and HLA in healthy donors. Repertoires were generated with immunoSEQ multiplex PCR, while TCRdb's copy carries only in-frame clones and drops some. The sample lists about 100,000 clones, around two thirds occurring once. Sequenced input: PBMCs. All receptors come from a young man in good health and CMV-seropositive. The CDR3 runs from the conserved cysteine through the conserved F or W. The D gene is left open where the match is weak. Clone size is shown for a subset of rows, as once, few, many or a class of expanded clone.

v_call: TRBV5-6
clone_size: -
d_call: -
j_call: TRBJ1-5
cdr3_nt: TGTGCCAGCAGTTTACAGGGATTTCAGCCCCAGCATTTT
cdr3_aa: CASSLQGFQPQHF

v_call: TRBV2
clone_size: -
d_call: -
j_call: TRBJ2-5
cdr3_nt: TGTGCCAGCAGTGACATCCAAGAGACCCAGTACTTC
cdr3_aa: CASSDIQETQYF

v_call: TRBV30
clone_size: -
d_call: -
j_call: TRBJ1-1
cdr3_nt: TGTGCCTGGACCTTCTCGGTTGAAGCTTTCTTT
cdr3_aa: CAWTFSVEAFF

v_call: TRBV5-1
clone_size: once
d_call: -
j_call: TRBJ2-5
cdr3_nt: TGCGCCAGCAGCTTGGCAGGGACTCTTGAAGAGACCCAGTACTTC
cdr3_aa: CASSLAGTLEETQYF

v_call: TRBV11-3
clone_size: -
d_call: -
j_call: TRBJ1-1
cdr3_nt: TGTGCCAGCAGCTTCCTGATGGGGCGAGGGAACACTGAAGCTTTCTTT
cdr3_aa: CASSFLMGRGNTEAFF

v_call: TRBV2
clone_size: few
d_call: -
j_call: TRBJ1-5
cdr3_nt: TGTGCCAGCAGCCGATCGGGGGTAAGCAATCAGCCCCAGCATTTT
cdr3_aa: CASSRSGVSNQPQHF

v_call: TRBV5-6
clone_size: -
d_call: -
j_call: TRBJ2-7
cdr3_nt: TGTGCCAGCAGCTTTTCTTACGAGCAGTACTTC
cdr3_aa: CASSFSYEQYF

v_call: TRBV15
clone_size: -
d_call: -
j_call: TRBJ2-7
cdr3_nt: TGTGCCACCAGCAGAGACATCTCCTACGAGCAGTACTTC
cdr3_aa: CATSRDISYEQYF

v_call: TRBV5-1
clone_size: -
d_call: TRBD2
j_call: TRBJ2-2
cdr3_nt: TGCGCCAGCAGCTTGGCGGCTAGCGGCACCGGGGAGCTGTTTTTT
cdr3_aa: CASSLAASGTGELFF

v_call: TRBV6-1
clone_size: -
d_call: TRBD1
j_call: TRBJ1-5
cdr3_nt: TGTGCCAGCAGGGGACGGACAGGGGGCGAGCAGCCCCAGCATTTT
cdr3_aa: CASRGRTGGEQPQHF

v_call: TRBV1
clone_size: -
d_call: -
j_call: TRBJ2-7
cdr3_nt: TGCACCAGCAGCCTAGCGGACCTCTCCTACGAGCAGTACTTC
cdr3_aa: CTSSLADLSYEQYF

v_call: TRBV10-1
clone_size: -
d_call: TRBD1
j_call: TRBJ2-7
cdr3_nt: TGCGCCAGCAGCACAGGGGCTGTTGACGAGCAGTACTTC
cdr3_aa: CASSTGAVDEQYF

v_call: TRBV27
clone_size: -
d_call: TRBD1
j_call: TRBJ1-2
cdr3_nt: TGTGCCAGCTACGATACAGGGGGCGTTGGAGGCTACACCTTC
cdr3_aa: CASYDTGGVGGYTF

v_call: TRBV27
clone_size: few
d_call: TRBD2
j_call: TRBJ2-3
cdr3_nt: TGTGCCAGCAGTCTCCTATTAGCGGGGGGCACAGATACGCAGTATTTT
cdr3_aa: CASSLLLAGGTDTQYF

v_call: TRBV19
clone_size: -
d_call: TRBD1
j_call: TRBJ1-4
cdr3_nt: TGTGCCAGTAGTATACAGGGGGCAACTAATGAAAAACTGTTTTTT
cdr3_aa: CASSIQGATNEKLFF

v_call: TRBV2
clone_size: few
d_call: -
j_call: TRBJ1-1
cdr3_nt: TGTGCCAGCAGTGCGGACAGGAACACTGAAGCTTTCTTT
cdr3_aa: CASSADRNTEAFF

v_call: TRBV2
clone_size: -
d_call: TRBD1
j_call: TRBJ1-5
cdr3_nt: TGTGCCAGCCAGACAGGGTTCGGGCAGCCCCAGCATTTT
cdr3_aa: CASQTGFGQPQHF

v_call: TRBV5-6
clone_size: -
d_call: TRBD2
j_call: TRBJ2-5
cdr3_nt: TGTGCCAGCAGCTCGGAGACGCGATCCAGCGGGGGGTTCCAAGAGACCCAGTACTTC
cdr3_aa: CASSSETRSSGGFQETQYF

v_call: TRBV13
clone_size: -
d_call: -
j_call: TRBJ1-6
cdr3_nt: TGTGCCAGCAGCTTATACGGGCCCCTCCACTTT
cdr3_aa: CASSLYGPLHF

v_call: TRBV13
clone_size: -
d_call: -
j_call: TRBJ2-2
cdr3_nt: TGTGCCAGCAGCCCCTACCCGGCCGGGGAGCTGTTTTTT
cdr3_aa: CASSPYPAGELFF

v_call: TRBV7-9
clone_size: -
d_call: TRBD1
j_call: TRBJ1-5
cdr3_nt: TGTGCCAGCAGCTTAGACAGGGGTAGAGGTCAGCCCCAGCATTTT
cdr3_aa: CASSLDRGRGQPQHF

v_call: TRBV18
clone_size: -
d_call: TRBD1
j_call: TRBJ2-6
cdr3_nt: TGTGCCAGCTCACCAACGGGACAGGGTTCTGGGGCCAACGTCCTGACTTTC
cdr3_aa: CASSPTGQGSGANVLTF

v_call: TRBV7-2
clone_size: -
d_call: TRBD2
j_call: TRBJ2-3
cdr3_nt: TGTGCCAGCAGCAAATGGACTAGCGGTAGAGATACGCAGTATTTT
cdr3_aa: CASSKWTSGRDTQYF

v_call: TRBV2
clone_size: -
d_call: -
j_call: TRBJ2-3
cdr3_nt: TGTGCCAGCGGACTTACAGTGACAGATACGCAGTATTTT
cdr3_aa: CASGLTVTDTQYF

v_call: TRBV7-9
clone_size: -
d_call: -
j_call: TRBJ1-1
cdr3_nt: TGTTCCAGCAGCTTATTCGAGGTATGGATGAACACTGAAGCTTTCTTT
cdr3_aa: CSSSLFEVWMNTEAFF

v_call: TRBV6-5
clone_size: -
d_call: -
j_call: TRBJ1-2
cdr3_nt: TGTGCCAGCAGTTACGGGGCAGGGGTGAGCTACACCTTC
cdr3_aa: CASSYGAGVSYTF

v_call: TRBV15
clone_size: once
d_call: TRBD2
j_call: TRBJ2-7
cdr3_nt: TGTGCCACCAGCAGAGATGTGAGCGGGGGTCCACTCTACGAGCAGTACTTC
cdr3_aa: CATSRDVSGGPLYEQYF

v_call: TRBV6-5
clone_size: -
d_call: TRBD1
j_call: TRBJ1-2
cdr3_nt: TGTGCCAGCAGTAGACAGGGGTATGGCTACACCTTC
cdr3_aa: CASSRQGYGYTF

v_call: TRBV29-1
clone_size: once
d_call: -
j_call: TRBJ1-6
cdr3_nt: TGCAGCGTTCAGACGGGCTCCTATAATTCACCCCTCCACTTT
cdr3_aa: CSVQTGSYNSPLHF

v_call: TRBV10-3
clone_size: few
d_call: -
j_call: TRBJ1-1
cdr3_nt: TGTGCCATCAGGGTGGGAGGGGACACTGAAGCTTTCTTT
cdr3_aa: CAIRVGGDTEAFF

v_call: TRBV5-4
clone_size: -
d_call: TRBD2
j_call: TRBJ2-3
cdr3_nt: TGTGCCAGCAGCTTGCAGATAGCGGGGGACACAGATACGCAGTATTTT
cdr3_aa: CASSLQIAGDTDTQYF

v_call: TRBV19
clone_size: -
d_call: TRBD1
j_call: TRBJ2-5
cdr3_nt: TGTGCCAGTAGTAACCCGAGGACAGGGCAAGAGACCCAGTACTTC
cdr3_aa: CASSNPRTGQETQYF

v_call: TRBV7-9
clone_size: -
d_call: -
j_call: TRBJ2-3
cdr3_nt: TGTGCCAGCAGCTTATATGGCACAGATACGCAGTATTTT
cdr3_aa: CASSLYGTDTQYF

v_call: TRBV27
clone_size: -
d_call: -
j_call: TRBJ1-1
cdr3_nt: TGTGCCAGCAGTTTATCGGTGGGAGCGAACACTGAAGCTTTCTTT
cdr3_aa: CASSLSVGANTEAFF

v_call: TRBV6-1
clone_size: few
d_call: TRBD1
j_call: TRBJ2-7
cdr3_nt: TGTGCCACCAGGATTGACAGGGCCCGATACGAGCAGTACTTC
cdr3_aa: CATRIDRARYEQYF

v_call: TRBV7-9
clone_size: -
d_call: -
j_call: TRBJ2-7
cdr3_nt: TGTGCCAGCAGCTTAGAGCCTAGATACGAGCAGTACTTC
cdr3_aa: CASSLEPRYEQYF

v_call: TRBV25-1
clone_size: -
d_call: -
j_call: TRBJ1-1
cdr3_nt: TGTGCCAGCATTGGAGTAATATGGGCTTTCTTT
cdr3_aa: CASIGVIWAFF

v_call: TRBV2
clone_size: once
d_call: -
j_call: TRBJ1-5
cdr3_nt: TGTGCCAGCAGTGTCGGGGATGGGCCCCAGCATTTT
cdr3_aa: CASSVGDGPQHF

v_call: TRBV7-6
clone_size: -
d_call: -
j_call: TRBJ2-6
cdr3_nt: TGTGCCAGCAGCGCCAGTTCTGGGGCCAACGTCCTGACTTTC
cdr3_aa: CASSASSGANVLTF

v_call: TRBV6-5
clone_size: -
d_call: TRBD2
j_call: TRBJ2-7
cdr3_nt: TGTGCCAGCAGTTACTCACGGCTAGCGGGGTACGAGCAGTACTTC
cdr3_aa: CASSYSRLAGYEQYF

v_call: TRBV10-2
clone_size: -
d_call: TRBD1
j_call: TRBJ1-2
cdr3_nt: TGCGCCAGCAGTGCCCAGGGGGCGTATGGCTACACCTTC
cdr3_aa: CASSAQGAYGYTF

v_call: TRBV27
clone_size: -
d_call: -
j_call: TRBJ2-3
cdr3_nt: TGTGCCAGCAGGACAGTTAGAAGTCCAGATACGCAGTATTTT
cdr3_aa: CASRTVRSPDTQYF

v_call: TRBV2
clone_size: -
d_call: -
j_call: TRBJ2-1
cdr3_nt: TGTGCCAGCAGTGACGACAGGAATGAGCAGTTCTTC
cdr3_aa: CASSDDRNEQFF

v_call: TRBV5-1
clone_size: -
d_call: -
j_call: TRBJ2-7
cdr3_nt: TGCGCCAGCAGCGCATGGCCGGCAGGGAGGTACGAGCAGTACTTC
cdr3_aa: CASSAWPAGRYEQYF

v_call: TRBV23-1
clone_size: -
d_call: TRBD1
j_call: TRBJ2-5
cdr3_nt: TGCGCCAGCGGGGACAGAAAAGAGACCCAGTACTTC
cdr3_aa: CASGDRKETQYF

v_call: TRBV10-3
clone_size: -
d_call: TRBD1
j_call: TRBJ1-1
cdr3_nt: TGTGCCATCGGACAGGGGCGTGAAGCTTTCTTT
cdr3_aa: CAIGQGREAFF

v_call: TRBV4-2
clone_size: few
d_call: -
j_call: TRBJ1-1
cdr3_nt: TGTGCCAGCAGCGCTAACCTGAACACTGAAGCTTTCTTT
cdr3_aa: CASSANLNTEAFF

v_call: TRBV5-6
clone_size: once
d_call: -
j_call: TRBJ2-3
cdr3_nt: TGTGCCGGCAGCTTCGTGACAGGTAGGGGCGCAGATACGCAGTATTTT
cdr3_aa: CAGSFVTGRGADTQYF

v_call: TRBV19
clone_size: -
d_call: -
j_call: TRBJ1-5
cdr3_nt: TGTGCCAGTAGTGAGGGTCGCAATCAGCCCCAGCATTTT
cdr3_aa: CASSEGRNQPQHF

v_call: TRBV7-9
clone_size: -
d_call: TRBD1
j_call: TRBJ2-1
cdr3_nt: TGTGCCAGCAGCAGGGACAGTGACAATGAGCAGTTCTTC
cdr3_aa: CASSRDSDNEQFF

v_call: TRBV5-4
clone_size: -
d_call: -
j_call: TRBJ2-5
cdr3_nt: TGTGCCAGCAGCTTGTTAGGGGGGGCGGGAGAGACCCAGTACTTC
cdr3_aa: CASSLLGGAGETQYF

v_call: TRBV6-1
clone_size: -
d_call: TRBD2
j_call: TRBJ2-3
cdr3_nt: TGTGCCAGCACTTTGGGACTACCAGGGGATACGCAGTATTTT
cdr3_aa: CASTLGLPGDTQYF

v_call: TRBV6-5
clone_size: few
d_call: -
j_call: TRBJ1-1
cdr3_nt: TGTGCCAGCAGTGACCCCCGGAGAAGGCTTGAAGCTTTCTTT
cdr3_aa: CASSDPRRRLEAFF

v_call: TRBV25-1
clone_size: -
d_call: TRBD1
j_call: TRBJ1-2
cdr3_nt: TGTGCCAGCAGTAAAGGGGGCTGGTATGGCTACACCTTC
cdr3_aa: CASSKGGWYGYTF

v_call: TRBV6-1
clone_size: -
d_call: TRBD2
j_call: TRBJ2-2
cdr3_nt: TGTGCCTCACGCAGCGGGGTCACAACCGGGGAGCTGTTTTTT
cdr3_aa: CASRSGVTTGELFF